This T cell receptor beta chain derives from a study of blood T cell repertoires in COVID-19. Across the whole study: Whether acute or convalescent, the COVID-19 samples came from the United States, Italy and Spain.

Study processing details: Estimation of nucleated cell counts relied on the amplification of reference gene primers. Generated by immunoSEQ multiplex PCR, the TCRdb table keeps only in-frame clones and is missing some. V and J calls plus clone size are reproduced from that table; the DNA served to infer D and trimming. This sample has hundreds of thousands of clones, with approximately 86% found just once. CDR3 length: 12 residues. Germline values: CDR1 SGHTS, CDR2 YDEGEE. Trimming cost V 1 base and J 6 bases, with 8 bases left between them. The receptor's source is a woman in her 30s who had recovered from COVID-19. The J gene is TRBJ2-7, the V gene TRBV5-8; D is ambiguous. Material: peripheral blood. The CDR3 region is CASSLITVEQYF. CDR3 nucleotides: TGTGCCAGCAGCTTGATCACGGTCGAGCAGTACTTC.